These 28 T cell receptor beta chains came from one sample sequenced in a study of cytomegalovirus exposure and HLA in healthy donors. Researchers ran the PCR with 60 Vbeta and 13 Jbeta primers. Libraries were prepared by immunoSEQ multiplex PCR; TCRdb keeps only in-frame clonotypes and omits some of them. The top ten hold less than 2% of the sample, which has over 130,000 clones, about 61% seen once. Source material: PBMCs. The receptors were sampled from a male donor in good health and CMV-seronegative.

This sequence joins TRBV21-1 and TRBJ1-2. TRBV21-1 is a pseudogene locus. The CDR3 consists of 14 residues. The CDR3: CASSKFDTGNGYTF. In DNA form, the CDR3 reads TGTGCCAGCAGCAAATTCGACACGGGGAATGGCTACACCTTC.

This chain links TRBV19 with TRBJ2-3, with TRBD2 identical over 7 bases. Unmatched junction bases numbered 6, after V lost 4 bases and J lost 2 bases. This CDR3 is built from 15 residues. CDR1 and CDR2 (germline): LNHDA, SQIVND (reference sequence). The DNA for the CDR3 is TGTGCCAGTAGTAGGGTTGCGGGGGACACAGATACGCAGTATTTT. It translates to CASSRVAGDTDTQYF.

The rearrangement uses TRBV18 and TRBJ1-4; weak D call: TRBD1 (6 bases). The germline V gene has CDR1 KGHSH and CDR2 LQKENI. V was pared by 3 bases and J by 0 bases, with 8 bases between. The CDR3 contains 15 residues. This CDR3 is CASSPRQATNEKLFF. The CDR3, as DNA: TGTGCCAGCTCACCGAGACAGGCAACTAATGAAAAACTGTTTTTT.

V is TRBV25-1 and J is TRBJ2-5, with TRBD1 identical over 9 bases. The CDR3 covers 15 residues. Trimming cost V 3 bases and J 2 bases; bases outside gene matches: 4. The V gene's germline CDR1 is MGHDK and CDR2 SYGVNS. CDR3 in DNA: TGTGCCAGCAGTGAGGACAGGGGTGGGCAAGAGACCCAGTACTTC. This gives the protein CASSEDRGGQETQYF.

The gene calls are TRBV5-1 and TRBJ2-1, with TRBD2 matching 7 bases. J was trimmed by 3 bases and V by 0 bases; bases with no gene match: 18. The CDR3 contains 20 residues. Germline CDR1 and CDR2: SGHRS and YFSETQ. The CDR3 sequence: CASSLAGGSLDGGFYNEQFF. CDR3 nucleotide sequence: TGCGCCAGCAGCTTGGCCGGGGGTTCGCTTGACGGGGGGTTCTACAATGAGCAGTTCTTC.

The chain couples TRBV27 to TRBJ1-2; TRBD1 matches at 9 bases. Germline V gives CDR1 MNHEY, CDR2 SMNVEV (reference sequence). CDR3 length equals 14 residues. The trim removed 4 bases at V and 4 bases at J, leaving 4 bases unmatched. The CDR3 loop is CASSSWDRVYGYTF. The CDR3 DNA reads as TGTGCCAGCAGTTCCTGGGACAGGGTCTATGGCTACACCTTC.

The V gene is TRBV5-1, the J gene TRBJ1-5; D is unresolved. V shed 0 bases and J shed 3 bases, with 7 bases lying between them. The CDR3 has 14 amino acids. Germline-derived CDR1 and CDR2 are SGHRS and YFSETQ. Here the CDR3 DNA reads TGCGCCAGCAGCTTGGGGGAGATCAATCAGCCCCAGCATTTT. Its translation is CASSLGEINQPQHF.

The chain carries TRBV7-9 and TRBJ2-1; D unclear. The V and J ends lost 4 bases and 0 bases respectively, with 22 bases between them. Per germline, CDR1 SEHNR and CDR2 FQNEAQ (reference sequence). CDR3 length: 19 amino acids. The CDR3 DNA sequence: TGTGCCAGCAGCTCCCAACTGGTTGCCAAAACCCTCTCCTACAATGAGCAGTTCTTC. This sequence encodes CASSSQLVAKTLSYNEQFF. The full variable domain, rest sourced from reference TRBV7-9 and TRBJ2-1, is DTGVSQNPRHKITKRGQNVTFRCDPISEHNRLYWYRQTLGQGPEFLTYFQNEAQLEKSRLLSDRFSAERPKGSFSTLEIQRTEQGDSAMYLCASSSQLVAKTLSYNEQFFGPGTRLTVL.

Note on this clone: Additional DNA sequences in this sample encode the identical CDR3. The chain employs TRBV6-5 and TRBJ1-2, with a possible D match to TRBD1 (6 bases). The CDR3 sequence is 15 residues long. CDR1 MNHEY and CDR2 SVGAGI come from the germline V gene. Trimming cost V 0 bases and J 4 bases, with 12 bases left between them. The DNA of the CDR3 is TGTGCCAGCAGTTACTCCACGGGGGGCGGCTATGGCTACACCTTC. Its protein product is CASSYSTGGGYGYTF.

The rearrangement joins TRBV5-4 to TRBJ1-1, with a tentative D call TRBD1 (6 bases). V shed 5 bases and J shed 1 base, with 15 bases lying between them. The CDR3 length is 15 residues. CDR1 is SGHNT and CDR2 is YYREEE in the germline V gene (reference sequence). The CDR3 bases are TGTGCCAGCAGGGTCGGGGGGCGGGGGAACACTGAAGCTTTCTTT. Its translation: CASRVGGRGNTEAFF.

The rearrangement joins TRBV5-4 to TRBJ2-1, with TRBD1 identical over 10 bases. The CDR3 has 15 residues. V was pared by 4 bases and J by 6 bases, with 7 bases of the junction left unmatched. The V gene's germline CDR1 is SGHNT and CDR2 YYREEE (reference sequence). The CDR3 bases are TGTGCCAGCAGCGGTTGGGGGACAGGGGTCAATGAGCAGTTCTTC. Residues: CASSGWGTGVNEQFF.

V usage is TRBV7-3 and J usage is TRBJ1-1; D is ambiguous. The CDR3 runs to 14 residues. V was pared by 4 bases and J by 1 base, with 10 bases between. Germline V CDR1 and CDR2: SGHTA, FQGTGA. Written as DNA, the CDR3 is TGTGCCAGCAGCTCCGCGCCAGGGAACACTGAAGCTTTCTTT. Translation gives CASSSAPGNTEAFF.

This clone was observed a handful of times. This sample includes further DNA sequences coding for the same CDR3. This chain uses TRBV6-1 with TRBJ2-6; 7 nucleotides agree with TRBD2. This CDR3 contains 19 residues. The V segment lost 2 bases and the J segment 2 bases; nucleotides outside the gene matches: 12. Germline V gene lookup returns CDR1 MNHNS and CDR2 SASEGT. Here the CDR3 reads CASSEFRRTGGPGANVLTF. CDR3 bases: TGTGCCAGCAGTGAATTTAGAAGGACGGGGGGACCTGGGGCCAACGTCCTGACTTTC.

This chain connects TRBV19 to TRBJ1-5, with a possible D match to TRBD1 (5 bases). Germline V gene data show CDR1 as LNHDA and CDR2 as SQIVND (reference sequence). Trimming took 3 bases from V and 5 from J, leaving 14 bases between them. CDR3 length: 15 residues. The CDR3 region is CASSIPQGGDQPQHF. CDR3 in DNA: TGTGCCAGTAGTATCCCCCAGGGCGGAGATCAGCCCCAGCATTTT.

The J gene is TRBJ1-2, the V gene TRBV5-6; 7 nucleotides agree with TRBD1. Germline assignment: CDR1 SGHDT and CDR2 YYEEEE. The CDR3 is 15 amino acids. With 6 bases clipped from V and 8 bases from J, the junction kept 16 bases outside the gene matches. Here the CDR3 DNA reads TGTGCCAGCAACATACGTCAACAGGGGTTGTGGGGCTACACCTTC. This translates into CASNIRQQGLWGYTF.

J is TRBJ1-1 and V is TRBV19; 7 bases agree with TRBD1. The CDR3 is 14 residues long. V lost 5 bases to trimming and J lost 4 bases; unmatched junction nucleotides: 7. Germline V gene lookup returns CDR1 LNHDA and CDR2 SQIVND (reference sequence). The CDR3 region is CASSPEGGFTEAFF. DNA of the CDR3: TGTGCCAGTAGTCCGGAAGGGGGCTTCACTGAAGCTTTCTTT.

The chain links TRBV28 to TRBJ2-7, with 7 nucleotides matching TRBD1. From germline, CDR1 is MDHEN and CDR2 SYDVKM. The V and J ends lost 3 bases and 9 bases, in that order; junction bases with no gene match: 5. The CDR3 extends over 12 amino acids. Here the CDR3 DNA reads TGTGCCAGCAGTTTCTCAACAGGGGCGCAGTACTTC. This encodes CASSFSTGAQYF.

This clone was counted only a few times. V is TRBV14 and J is TRBJ1-2; perhaps TRBD1 as D (5 bases). The germline CDR1 and CDR2 sequences are SGHDN and FVKESK. This CDR3 is built from 13 residues. V lost 6 bases to trimming and J lost 7 bases, with 15 bases between them. CDR3 in DNA: TGTGCCAGCAGTCTGGGGGGAACTAGTGGCTACACCTTC. Encoded protein: CASSLGGTSGYTF.

This clone occurred a few times. For the CDR3, the DNA is TGCGCCAGCAGGCCCCAGACTAGCGGGGGCTACAATGAGCAGTTCTTC. Protein: CASRPQTSGGYNEQFF. The chain uses TRBV4-1 and TRBJ2-1; 12 bases are a match to TRBD2. There are 16 residues in the CDR3. V shed 6 bases and J 3 bases; nucleotides not matched to a gene: 6. In germline, CDR1 is MGHRA, CDR2 YSYEKL.

The chain employs TRBV5-1 and TRBJ2-7; 7 nucleotides agree with TRBD1. CDR1 and CDR2 from the germline V gene are SGHRS and YFSETQ. This CDR3 spans 15 amino acids. Trimming cost V 3 bases and J 6 bases; bases outside gene matches: 12. The DNA of the CDR3 is TGCGCCAGCAGCTCCGGATACAGGGGAGCCCGCGAGCAGTACTTC. Amino acid sequence: CASSSGYRGAREQYF. The full variable domain, completed using reference TRBV5-1 and TRBJ2-7, is KAGVTQTPRYLIKTRGQQVTLSCSPISGHRSVSWYQQTPGQGLQFLFEYFSETQRNKGNFPGRFSGRQFSNSRSEMNVSTLELGDSALYLCASSSGYRGAREQYFGPGTRLTVT.

This chain joins TRBV7-9 and TRBJ2-3, with a possible D match to TRBD1 (6 bases). V lost 3 bases, J lost 3 bases, and 19 bases lay in between. The germline V gene has CDR1 SEHNR and CDR2 FQNEAQ (reference sequence). The CDR3 is 17 residues long. The CDR3 spells CASSFPTTGLETDTQYF. CDR3 sequence (DNA): TGTGCCAGCAGCTTCCCCACTACAGGGCTGGAAACAGATACGCAGTATTTT.

This clone was observed a few times. V usage is TRBV10-3 and J usage is TRBJ2-3, with D possibly TRBD1 on 7 matching bases. The V gene's germline CDR1 is ENHRY and CDR2 SYGVKD. The V and J ends lost 8 bases and 5 bases respectively, with 17 bases between them. This CDR3 has 14 residues. CDR3 DNA: TGTGCCATCCACCAGGGGGAGGCTGAAGATACGCAGTATTTT. Its translation is CAIHQGEAEDTQYF.

This clone was picked up a small number of times. This rearrangement joins TRBV28 to TRBJ1-2; 7 nucleotides align to TRBD1. The CDR3 totals 15 residues. With 6 bases clipped from V and 6 bases from J, the junction kept 13 bases outside the gene matches. CDR1 is MDHEN, CDR2 SYDVKM, per germline. The CDR3 DNA reads TGTGCCAGCAGCCCGACAGGGATCCTTTTAAATGGCTACACCTTC. Amino acid sequence: CASSPTGILLNGYTF.

The rearrangement links TRBV5-1 to TRBJ1-4; 9 positions agree with TRBD1. V lost 1 base, J lost 6 bases, and 10 bases stayed unmatched. Germline CDR1 reads SGHRS; CDR2 reads YFSETQ. The CDR3 extends over 17 amino acids. CDR3 DNA: TGCGCCAGCAGCTTGCGACAGGGGGGATTGGTAGATGAAAAACTGTTTTTT. This gives the protein CASSLRQGGLVDEKLFF.

The rearrangement uses TRBV7-2 and TRBJ1-1; possibly TRBD1 for D (5 bases). Germline CDR1 reads SGHTA; CDR2 reads FQGNSA. Deletions cut 7 bases from V and 4 bases from J, with 19 bases between. The CDR3 totals 15 residues. The CDR3 protein is CASKAGSGRRTEAFF. In DNA, the CDR3 is TGTGCCAGCAAGGCAGGGTCAGGGCGTCGCACTGAAGCTTTCTTT.

V and J are TRBV27 and TRBJ1-6, with D possibly TRBD1 on 5 matching bases. The V end lost 2 bases, the J end lost 7 bases, and 18 bases lay between the germline ends. This CDR3 region has 17 residues. CDR1 and CDR2 (germline): MNHEY, SMNVEV (reference sequence). The DNA of the CDR3 is TGTGCCAGCAGTTTAGGAGGTTGCGGGGGATTCAATTCACCCCTCCACTTT. This codes for CASSLGGCGGFNSPLHF.

The chain links TRBV5-5 to TRBJ1-4, with D perhaps matching TRBD1 (5 bases). Germline assignment: CDR1 SGHKS and CDR2 YYEKEE (reference sequence). The CDR3 totals 16 residues. V was clipped by 4 bases and J by 0 bases, with 13 bases between them. The CDR3 region is CASSQDPGATNEKLFF. For the CDR3, the DNA is TGTGCCAGCAGCCAGGACCCGGGGGCAACTAATGAAAAACTGTTTTTT. Using reference TRBV5-5 and TRBJ1-4 for the parts outside the CDR3, the full variable domain is DAGVTQSPTHLIKTRGQQVTLRCSPISGHKSVSWYQQVLGQGPQFIFQYYEKEERGRGNFPDRFSARQFPNYSSELNVNALLLGDSALYLCASSQDPGATNEKLFFGSGTQLSVL.

This clone is a singleton in its sample. V and J are TRBV2 and TRBJ1-5; 11 nucleotides align to TRBD1. In germline, CDR1 is SNHLY, CDR2 FYNNEI. The CDR3 covers 17 residues. V lost 8 bases and J lost 1; bases outside the gene matches: 10. In DNA form, the CDR3 reads TGTGCCAGCCAAGGGACAGGGGGATATATCAGCAATCAGCCCCAGCATTTT. This gives the protein CASQGTGGYISNQPQHF.